This T cell receptor (beta chain) emerged from a study of cytomegalovirus exposure and HLA in healthy donors. This PCR relied on a set of 60 Vbeta primers and 13 Jbeta primers. Profiled with immunoSEQ multiplex PCR; TCRdb holds only in-frame clones, not every one. The repertoire has fewer than 200,000 clones, nearly 80% of them found once; the top ten carry more than 9.5%. This clone has a handful of counts. No antigen is known for it. The CDR3 covers 13 residues. Looked up from germline, CDR1 is SGHAT and CDR2 is FQNNGV. V lost 5 bases and J lost 2, with 9 bases in between. Study-level results: It was reportedly the case that the classifier diagnosed cytomegalovirus status with high specificity and sensitivity. Later work associated roughly 15,000 TCR beta sequences with HLA alleles at 0.05 false discovery rate. Earlier results showed most TCR beta V segments being productive about 87% or about 30% of the time. Reportedly, a later analysis found an Asian-associated ancestry cluster had fewer N-insertions than the approximately 670-donor mean.

The genes are TRBV11-2 and TRBJ1-1, with D possibly matching TRBD1 (6 bases). This TCR was sampled from a man between 18 and 29 years old in good health and CMV-seropositive. The material sequenced was PBMCs. The CDR3 DNA sequence: TGTGCCAGCAGCCTGGACAGAAACACTGAAGCTTTCTTT. Translating gives CASSLDRNTEAFF. The full variable domain, in which reference TRBV11-2 and TRBJ1-1 provide the parts outside the CDR3, is EAGVAQSPRYKIIEKRQSVAFWCNPISGHATLYWYQQILGQGPKLLIQFQNNGVVDDSQLPKDRFSAERLKGVDSTLKIQPAKLEDSAVYLCASSLDRNTEAFFGQGTRLTVV.